The clone carrying this T cell receptor beta chain was detected a few times. Its antigen is not identified. Blood was drawn once from each donor into heparinised tubes. The draws averaged approximately 120 mL. By way of CD45RO/CCR7/CD25/CD127/CD95/CD27, the CD4+ regulatory, stem cell-like memory, central memory and naive cells were sorted. The data are from a study of beta chain features in type 1 diabetes. Sequencing targeted expressed TCRB transcripts, as all isolated RNA had been reverse transcribed. The protocol was immunoSEQ multiplex PCR, while the TCRdb copy is restricted to in-frame clones and leaves out a portion. The sample carries a few hundred thousand clones, around 21% recorded once. The CDR3 spans 16 residues. V lost 4 bases and J lost 4; bases outside the gene matches: 12. The germline V gene has CDR1 KGHSH and CDR2 LQKENI. General observations from the study: It was possible that PCR favored shorter templates, equally so in patients and controls. VDJ junctions in type 1 diabetes patients carried more deletions and fewer insertions. The study found moderately but significantly shorter TCRB CDR3s in all four CD4+ subsets of Type 1 diabetes patients.

The chain has TRBV18 and TRBJ2-7, with 8 bases matching TRBD1. The clonotype comes from a woman between 35 and 50 years old with type 1 diabetes. The source material was naive CD4+ T cells from blood. CDR3 coding DNA: TGTGCCAGCTCACAAACCCCCGGGACAGGAGGATACGAGCAGTACTTC. It encodes CASSQTPGTGGYEQYF. The full variable domain, rest sourced from reference TRBV18 and TRBJ2-7, is NAGVMQNPRHLVRRRGQEARLRCSPMKGHSHVYWYRQLPEEGLKFMVYLQKENIIDESGMPKERFSAEFPKEGPSILRIQQVVRGDSAAYFCASSQTPGTGGYEQYFGPGTRLTVT.